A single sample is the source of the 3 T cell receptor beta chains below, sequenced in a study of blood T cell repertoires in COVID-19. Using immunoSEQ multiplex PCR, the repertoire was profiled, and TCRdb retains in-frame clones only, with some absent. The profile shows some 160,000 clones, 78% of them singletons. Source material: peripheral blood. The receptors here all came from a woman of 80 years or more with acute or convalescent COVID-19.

The CDR3 here is CASSVDRNEQFF. CDR3 in DNA: TGTGCCAGCAGCGTAGACCGGAATGAGCAGTTCTTC. V gene TRBV9 combines with J gene TRBJ2-1; D not resolved. Per germline, CDR1 SGDLS and CDR2 YYNGEE. The CDR3 is 12 amino acids. The germline V and J ends were trimmed by 0 bases and 7 bases, with 5 bases remaining between them.

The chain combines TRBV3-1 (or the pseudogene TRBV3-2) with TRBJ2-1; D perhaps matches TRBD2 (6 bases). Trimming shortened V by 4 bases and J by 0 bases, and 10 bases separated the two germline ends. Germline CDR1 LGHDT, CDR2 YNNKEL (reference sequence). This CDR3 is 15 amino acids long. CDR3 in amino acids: CASSRAGSSYNEQFF. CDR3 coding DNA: TGTGCCAGCAGCCGAGCGGGTAGCTCCTACAATGAGCAGTTCTTC.

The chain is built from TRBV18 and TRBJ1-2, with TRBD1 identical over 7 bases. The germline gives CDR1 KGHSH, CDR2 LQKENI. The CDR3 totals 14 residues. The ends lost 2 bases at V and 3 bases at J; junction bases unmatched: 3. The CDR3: CASSPVQGDYGYTF. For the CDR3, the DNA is TGTGCCAGCTCACCAGTTCAGGGGGACTATGGCTACACCTTC.